The 4 T cell receptor beta chains below come from one sample, sequenced in a study of blood T cell repertoires in COVID-19. Clones were read by immunoSEQ multiplex PCR, and TCRdb kept only the in-frame ones, dropping some. The repertoire consists of 85,000 to 100,000 clones, with approximately 86% occurring once and the leading ten covering approximately 2%. Sequenced material: peripheral blood. These receptors were collected from a man aged 45-65 years with COVID-19, enrolled during active disease.

V usage is TRBV6-1 and J usage is TRBJ1-1; TRBD1 aligns across 8 bases. The CDR3 totals 17 residues. The ends lost 3 bases at V and 3 bases at J; junction bases unmatched: 12. Germline CDR1 is MNHNS and CDR2 is SASEGT. The CDR3 is CASSEPPGGTGHTEAFF. The CDR3 nucleotides are TGTGCCAGCAGTGAGCCCCCGGGCGGGACAGGCCACACTGAAGCTTTCTTT.

This chain joins TRBV6-5 and TRBJ1-1, with a tentative D call TRBD1 (5 bases). Germline lookup yields CDR1 MNHEY and CDR2 SVGAGI. Trimming left V 8 bases short and J 6 bases short, with 19 bases between. This CDR3 is 14 amino acids long. The CDR3 is CASHTPGGWAEAFF. In nucleotides, the CDR3 is TGTGCCAGCCATACCCCCGGGGGTTGGGCTGAAGCTTTCTTT.

The rearrangement uses TRBV2 and TRBJ2-7, with TRBD1 as a possible D gene (5 bases). The CDR3 totals 13 residues. Germline CDR1 and CDR2: SNHLY and FYNNEI. Deletions cut 5 bases from V and 6 bases from J, with 14 bases between. CDR3 sequence reads: CASSTRRDGEQYF. In nucleotides, the CDR3 is TGTGCCAGCAGTACCCGCAGGGATGGCGAGCAGTACTTC.

In the case of this clone: The same CDR3 arises from other DNA sequences in this sample as well. The J gene is TRBJ2-7, the V gene TRBV10-3, with 9 bases identical to TRBD1. CDR3 length: 14 residues. Trimming removed 4 bases from V and 3 bases from J; junction bases left unmatched: 4. Germline CDR1 ENHRY, CDR2 SYGVKD. The CDR3 region has the DNA TGTGCCATCAGTGCCGGGACAGGGTACTACGAGCAGTACTTC. Its protein product is CAISAGTGYYEQYF.